Below are 2 T cell receptor beta chains sequenced from a single sample in a study of monozygotic twins with inflammatory bowel disease. For each CDR3 protein, TCRdb gives one entry from its re-call of the 5' RACE reads, without DNA. The table lists about 440,000 distinct CDR3 sequences. Sequenced input: blood. The receptor set was obtained from a human donor with ulcerative colitis or Crohn's disease, or a healthy co-twin of an affected twin (not recorded which).

The chain couples TRBV7-9 to TRBJ2-5; TCRdb names TRBD2, which stays unverified in the absence of DNA. The CDR3 extends over 15 amino acids. CDR1 and CDR2 (germline): SEHNR, FQNEAQ (reference sequence). The CDR3 loop reads CASSTGLAGFETQYF.

The chain couples TRBV4-2 to TRBJ1-5; TCRdb names TRBD1, which stays unverified in the absence of DNA. This CDR3 region has 16 residues. The germline V gene has CDR1 LGHNA and CDR2 YNFKEQ. The CDR3 reads CASSQGMDSGNQPQHF.